These 26 T cell receptor beta chains were sequenced from one sample in a study of shared clonotypes between healthy human individuals. Here immunoSEQ multiplex PCR was the method, and the copy in TCRdb shows in-frame clones only, minus some. This sample yields roughly 1,100,000 clones, of which about 75% are seen a single time; 1.4% belongs to the top ten. The sample taken for sequencing was memory CD4+ T cells sorted from blood. Subset defined: CD45RA-negative fraction. The receptors stem from a man aged 18-30 years in good health.

On this clone: A much larger clone is a single base away; this may be a read error. The chain uses TRBV7-8 and TRBJ2-1, with TRBD2 matching over 8 bases. Germline-derived CDR1 and CDR2 are SGHVS and FQNEAQ. V lost 3 bases, J lost 9 bases, and 1 base stayed unmatched. This CDR3 spans 12 amino acids. In DNA, the CDR3 is TGTGCCAGCAGCTTTAGCGGGACTGAGCAGTTCTTC. Amino acid sequence: CASSFSGTEQFF.

Comments on this clone: Different DNA sequences within this sample yield the same CDR3. The chain employs TRBV18 and TRBJ1-1; TRBD1 is a possible D gene (5 bases). The V gene's germline CDR1 is KGHSH and CDR2 LQKENI. This CDR3 is 12 amino acids long. V was pared by 1 base and J by 5 bases, with 5 bases between. This CDR3 reads CASSPQGTEAFF. CDR3 nucleotide sequence: TGTGCCAGCTCACCACAGGGGACTGAAGCTTTCTTT.

The chain joins TRBV29-1 to TRBJ2-7; TRBD1 might be the D (5 bases). Germline-derived CDR1 and CDR2 are SQVTM and ANQGSEA. The CDR3 consists of 14 residues. With 3 bases removed from V and 6 bases from J, the gap between germline ends came to 18 bases. The CDR3 reads CSVELFRATGEQYF. Here the CDR3 DNA reads TGCAGCGTTGAGCTATTTAGGGCCACAGGCGAGCAGTACTTC.

Comment on this clone: The same CDR3 arises from other DNA sequences in this sample as well. The genes are TRBV7-2 and TRBJ2-5; 9 bases match TRBD2. Per the germline V gene, CDR1 is SGHTA and CDR2 is FQGNSA. The length of the CDR3 is 14 residues. The V gene end was trimmed by 5 bases and the J gene end by 4 bases; junction bases not matched to a gene: 5. CDR3 region: CASSLGLAGETQYF. CDR3 DNA sequence: TGTGCCAGCAGCCTGGGACTAGCCGGAGAGACCCAGTACTTC.

This clone came up a few times. The chain couples TRBV11-1 to TRBJ2-4; D gene uncertain. Trimming cost V 0 bases and J 8 bases, with 11 bases left between them. Per germline, CDR1 SGHAT and CDR2 FQDESV (reference sequence). This CDR3 spans 14 amino acids. This chain's CDR3 is CASSLAPGVDIQYF. In nucleotides, the CDR3 is TGTGCCAGCAGCTTAGCCCCAGGAGTAGACATTCAGTACTTC.

A note on this clone: The same CDR3 can be traced to other DNA sequences in this sample. This chain's CDR3 is CASSFSREQFF. Written as DNA, the CDR3 is TGTGCCAGCAGCTTCTCTAGGGAGCAGTTCTTC. The rearrangement joins TRBV7-2 to TRBJ2-1, with D hard to call. Looked up from germline, CDR1 is SGHTA and CDR2 is FQGNSA. This CDR3 contains 11 residues. V dropped 3 bases and J dropped 10 bases, with 7 bases sitting between them.

This clone was counted a few times. The J gene is TRBJ1-1, the V gene TRBV20-1, with D uncertain. The germline V gene encodes CDR1 DFQATT and CDR2 SNEGSKA (reference sequence). Trimming took 3 bases from V and 4 from J, leaving 6 bases between them. This CDR3 has 11 amino acids. The CDR3: CSASLVTEAFF. CDR3 nucleotide sequence: TGCAGTGCTAGTCTGGTCACTGAAGCTTTCTTT.

The chain joins TRBV5-8 to TRBJ2-5; no definite D call. Trimming pared 1 base from V and 5 bases from J, leaving 9 bases between. Germline assignment: CDR1 SGHTS and CDR2 YDEGEE. The CDR3 is made up of 13 amino acids. The CDR3 loop reads CASSLYIWETQYF. In DNA, the CDR3 is TGTGCCAGCAGCTTGTACATCTGGGAGACCCAGTACTTC. The full variable domain, with the rest looked up from reference TRBV5-8 and TRBJ2-5, is EAGVTQSPTHLIKTRGQQATLRCSPISGHTSVYWYQQALGLGLQFLLWYDEGEERNRGNFPPRFSGRQFPNYSSELNVNALELEDSALYLCASSLYIWETQYFGPGTRLLVL.

The chain carries TRBV7-8 and TRBJ2-7; D unclear. This CDR3 has 12 residues. The V end lost 1 base, the J end lost 6 bases, and 7 bases lay between the germline ends. The V gene's germline CDR1 is SGHVS and CDR2 FQNEAQ. CDR3 bases: TGTGCCAGCAGCTTAGACGGGCGCGAGCAGTACTTC. Translating gives CASSLDGREQYF.

V and J are TRBV2 and TRBJ2-2; 7 bases agree with TRBD1. V dropped 6 bases and J dropped 3; count of bases not matched to a gene: 4. The CDR3 covers 14 residues. In germline, CDR1 is SNHLY, CDR2 FYNNEI. CDR3 region: CASRHRGDTGELFF. CDR3 nucleotide sequence: TGTGCCAGCAGACACAGGGGTGACACCGGGGAGCTGTTTTTT.

For the CDR3, the DNA is TGTGCCAGTAGTATAGATCGACAGGGCGAGACCCAGTACTTC. Translated, it gives CASSIDRQGETQYF. The rearrangement joins TRBV19 to TRBJ2-5; 7 bases match TRBD1. The V gene end was trimmed by 0 bases and the J gene end by 5 bases; junction bases not matched to a gene: 3. Germline V gene sequence: CDR1 LNHDA, CDR2 SQIVND (reference sequence). This CDR3 has 14 residues.

This clone has only one observation. The genes are TRBV21-1 and TRBJ1-2; TRBD1 was called by the table and not checked on the DNA. TRBV21-1 is a pseudogene. This CDR3 contains 17 residues. The CDR3 bases are TGTGCCAGCAGCAAATTTGGATGGGACAGGGTTAACTATGGCTACACCTTC. It translates to CASSKFGWDRVNYGYTF.

This chain joins TRBV19 and TRBJ2-7; D perhaps matches TRBD2 (6 bases). In germline, CDR1 is LNHDA, CDR2 SQIVND (reference sequence). Trimming shortened V by 10 bases and J by 0 bases, and 10 bases separated the two germline ends. The CDR3 loop spans 12 amino acids. For the CDR3, the DNA is TGTGCCACCCTAGCGCTCTCCTACGAGCAGTACTTC. Translation gives CATLALSYEQYF.

This clone was seen a few times. The chain joins TRBV7-6 to TRBJ2-1; 11 nucleotides line up with TRBD2. The CDR3 totals 15 residues. CDR1 and CDR2 from the germline V gene are SGHVS and FNYEAQ. J gave up 9 bases and V 0 bases, and 4 bases lay outside the gene matches. CDR3 loop: CASSLATSGSREQFF. CDR3 DNA: TGTGCCAGCAGCTTAGCAACTAGCGGGAGTCGTGAGCAGTTCTTC.

The genes are TRBV10-3 and TRBJ2-3; D assignment may be TRBD1 or TRBD2 (5 bases each). Germline V gene data show CDR1 as ENHRY and CDR2 as SYGVKD. The germline V and J ends were trimmed by 7 bases and 0 bases, with 8 bases remaining between them. This CDR3 comprises 13 residues. CDR3 DNA sequence: TGTGCCATCATGAGGGACAGCACAGATACGCAGTATTTT. This codes for CAIMRDSTDTQYF.

The chain couples TRBV15 to TRBJ2-7; perhaps TRBD2 as D (6 bases). V was clipped by 1 base and J by 2 bases, with 12 bases between them. The germline V gene encodes CDR1 LNHNV and CDR2 YYDKDF (reference sequence). The CDR3 loop spans 15 amino acids. Here the CDR3 DNA reads TGTGCCACCAGCAGAGGCTCCGGGGGTACCTACGAGCAGTACTTC. Encoded protein: CATSRGSGGTYEQYF.

V usage is TRBV10-3 and J usage is TRBJ2-7; 9 nucleotides match TRBD2. Germline trimming cut 2 bases from V and 3 bases from J; bases unmatched to any gene: 2. CDR3 length: 14 residues. CDR1 and CDR2 from the germline V gene are ENHRY and SYGVKD. The chain's CDR3 is CAISEASGDYEQYF. Written as DNA, the CDR3 is TGTGCCATCAGTGAGGCTAGCGGGGACTACGAGCAGTACTTC.

This clone was seen repeatedly, ten times or more. This chain joins TRBV6-1 and TRBJ1-4; 7 bases are shared with TRBD1. Germline lookup yields CDR1 MNHNS and CDR2 SASEGT. This CDR3 is built from 16 residues. J was trimmed by 5 bases and V by 2 bases; bases with no gene match: 8. The CDR3 protein is CASSERRGLSNEKLFF. The CDR3 DNA reads as TGTGCCAGCAGTGAAAGGAGGGGGCTCTCGAATGAAAAACTGTTTTTT.

This sequence joins TRBV5-1 and TRBJ2-1; a possible D gene is TRBD2 (7 bases). In germline, CDR1 is SGHRS, CDR2 YFSETQ. This CDR3 has 14 residues. Trimming took 7 bases from V and 6 from J, leaving 17 bases between them. CDR3 sequence reads: CASGGGGTLNEQFF. The CDR3 DNA reads as TGCGCCAGCGGGGGGGGCGGGACCCTCAATGAGCAGTTCTTC.

The V gene is TRBV2, the J gene TRBJ2-5, with D hard to call. V gave up 5 bases and J gave up 3 bases, with 19 bases separating them. Germline CDR1 reads SNHLY; CDR2 reads FYNNEI. There are 16 residues in the CDR3. This CDR3 is CASSSFLVGREETQYF. CDR3 nucleotide sequence: TGTGCCAGCAGTTCCTTTCTGGTAGGCAGAGAAGAGACCCAGTACTTC.

The J gene is TRBJ1-2, the V gene TRBV6-1, with 7 bases identical to TRBD1. The CDR3 sequence is 14 residues long. V was pared by 5 bases and J by 1 base, with 4 bases of the junction left unmatched. Germline CDR1 reads MNHNS; CDR2 reads SASEGT. CDR3 residues: CASSTGANNYGYTF. Here the CDR3 DNA reads TGTGCCAGCAGTACAGGGGCTAATAACTATGGCTACACCTTC.

This clone came up once. V and J are TRBV19 and TRBJ2-7; 7 nucleotides agree with TRBD2. V dropped 1 base and J dropped 3; count of bases not matched to a gene: 9. CDR1 LNHDA and CDR2 SQIVND come from the germline V gene (reference sequence). This CDR3 region has 16 residues. This CDR3 reads CASSIGSSGQLYEQYF. The CDR3 nucleotides are TGTGCCAGTAGTATAGGAAGTAGCGGGCAACTCTACGAGCAGTACTTC. Variable domain in full (rest from reference TRBV19 and TRBJ2-7): DGGITQSPKYLFRKEGQNVTLSCEQNLNHDAMYWYRQDPGQGLRLIYYSQIVNDFQKGDIAEGYSVSREKKESFPLTVTSAQKNPTAFYLCASSIGSSGQLYEQYFGPGTRLTVT.

The chain uses TRBV5-1 and TRBJ2-2, with D perhaps TRBD1 or TRBD2 (7 bases each). Trimming removed 4 bases from V and 6 bases from J, with 16 bases in between. From germline, CDR1 is SGHRS and CDR2 YFSETQ. The CDR3 length is 15 residues. The CDR3 DNA follows: TGCGCCAGCAGCCCCCAGGGGGGGCGGGCCGGGGAGCTGTTTTTT. Translation gives CASSPQGGRAGELFF. The whole variable domain, filled in from reference TRBV5-1 and TRBJ2-2, reads KAGVTQTPRYLIKTRGQQVTLSCSPISGHRSVSWYQQTPGQGLQFLFEYFSETQRNKGNFPGRFSGRQFSNSRSEMNVSTLELGDSALYLCASSPQGGRAGELFFGEGSRLTVL.

This clone appeared a single time. Other DNA sequences from this sample encode an identical CDR3 as well. The chain joins TRBV7-2 to TRBJ1-2; 7 bases are shared with TRBD1. V trimming: 1 base; J trimming: 6 bases; junction bases outside the gene matches: 2. CDR3 length equals 13 residues. The V gene's germline CDR1 is SGHTA and CDR2 FQGNSA. Written as DNA, the CDR3 is TGTGCCAGCAGCTTAGGCAGGGGGGATGGCTACACCTTC. Its translation: CASSLGRGDGYTF.

This clone has more than one count but fewer than ten. At one of its ends the junction is not consistent with the germline gene, which may arise from a read error. This chain joins TRBV7-7 and TRBJ2-1, with 10 positions matching TRBD1. This CDR3 is built from 15 residues. Germline-derived CDR1 and CDR2 are SSHAT and FNYEAQ (reference sequence). DNA for the CDR3: TGTGCTAGCAGCCTGGGACAGGGGATCTACAATGAGCAGTTCTTC. Its translation is CASSLGQGIYNEQFF.

The CDR3: CASSPPVSANEQFF. DNA for the CDR3: TGTGCCAGCTCACCTCCAGTTAGTGCAAATGAGCAGTTCTTC. V gene TRBV18 combines with J gene TRBJ2-1; D is unresolved. The V end lost 3 bases, the J end lost 7 bases, and 13 bases lay between the germline ends. The germline CDR1 and CDR2 sequences are KGHSH and LQKENI. This CDR3 has 14 amino acids.